These 5 T cell receptor beta chains were sequenced from one sample in a study of T-cell reconstitution after alpha-beta-depleted transplantation in children. Unique molecular identifiers were incorporated during preparation of the TCRbeta library. TCRdb reanalysed the PCR reads using MiXCR and keeps one entry per CDR3 protein. This repertoire shows almost 400,000 distinct CDR3 sequences, 20% found once; its top ten account for less than 4.5%. The input for sequencing was PBMCs from the stem cell graft donor, taken from the stem cell graft. These receptors were taken from a human donor who donated a stem cell graft to a child with acute myeloid leukemia.

The V gene is TRBV11-1, the J gene TRBJ2-3; D is ambiguous. CDR3 length: 18 residues. CDR1 is SGHAT, CDR2 FQDESV, per germline (reference sequence). V was cut by 2 bases and J by 6 bases, with 24 bases left in between. The CDR3 sequence: CASSLRIPEDGTVDTQYF. CDR3 DNA sequence: TGTGCCAGCAGCTTACGAATCCCCGAGGACGGAACGGTGGATACGCAGTATTTT.

In its sample, this clonotype was seen many times. V gene TRBV20-1 combines with J gene TRBJ2-3; 8 bases agree with TRBD2. After removal of 0 bases from V and 7 bases from J, the junction contained 9 bases not matched to a gene. Germline loops: CDR1 DFQATT, CDR2 SNEGSKA (reference sequence). This CDR3 is built from 15 residues. The CDR3 loop reads CSARDVGGRWNTQYF. The CDR3 DNA reads TGCAGTGCTAGAGACGTGGGCGGGAGGTGGAATACGCAGTATTTT.

The rearrangement uses TRBV15 and TRBJ2-5; D not resolved. Germline V lookup: CDR1 LNHNV, CDR2 YYDKDF (reference sequence). Trimming left V 1 base short and J 4 bases short, with 13 bases between. The CDR3 has 15 amino acids. CDR3 bases: TGTGCCACCAGCAGAGGGCTTGATGGTACAGAGACCCAGTACTTC. Amino acid sequence: CATSRGLDGTETQYF. Looking up the rest from reference TRBV15 and TRBJ2-5 gives the full variable domain: DAMVIQNPRYQVTQFGKPVTLSCSQTLNHNVMYWYQQKSSQAPKLLFHYYDKDFNNEADTPDNFQSRRPNTSFCFLDIRSPGLGDTAMYLCATSRGLDGTETQYFGPGTRLLVL.

This chain uses TRBV27 with TRBJ2-1, with 8 bases matching TRBD1. Trimming took 2 bases from V and 5 from J; bases not matched to a gene: 5. CDR1 and CDR2 from the germline V gene are MNHEY and SMNVEV (reference sequence). The CDR3 sequence is 15 residues long. CDR3 region: CASSLTQGANNEQFF. The CDR3 DNA follows: TGTGCCAGCAGTTTAACTCAGGGGGCGAACAATGAGCAGTTCTTC.

Only a few counts were recorded for this clonotype. This sequence joins TRBV5-1 and TRBJ2-1, with TRBD2 matching 7 bases. The germline V gene has CDR1 SGHRS and CDR2 YFSETQ. The CDR3 is made up of 16 amino acids. Trimming removed 1 base from V and 1 base from J; junction bases left unmatched: 5. For the CDR3, the DNA is TGCGCCAGCAGCTTGTTTAGCGGGCCTTCCTACAATGAGCAGTTCTTC. The encoded protein is CASSLFSGPSYNEQFF. The full variable domain, its missing parts supplied by reference TRBV5-1 and TRBJ2-1, is KAGVTQTPRYLIKTRGQQVTLSCSPISGHRSVSWYQQTPGQGLQFLFEYFSETQRNKGNFPGRFSGRQFSNSRSEMNVSTLELGDSALYLCASSLFSGPSYNEQFFGPGTRLTVL.